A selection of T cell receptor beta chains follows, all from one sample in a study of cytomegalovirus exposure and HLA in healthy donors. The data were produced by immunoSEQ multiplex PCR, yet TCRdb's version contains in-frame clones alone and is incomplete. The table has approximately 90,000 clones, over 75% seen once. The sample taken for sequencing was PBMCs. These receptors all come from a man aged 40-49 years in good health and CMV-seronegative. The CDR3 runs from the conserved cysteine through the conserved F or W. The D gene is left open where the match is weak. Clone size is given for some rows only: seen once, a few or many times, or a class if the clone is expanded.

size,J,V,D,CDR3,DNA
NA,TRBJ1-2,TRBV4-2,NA,CASRGHIYGYTF,TGTGCCAGCAGGGGGCACATCTATGGCTACACCTTC
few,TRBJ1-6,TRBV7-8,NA,CASSLADLPSPWRGYSPLHF,TGTGCCAGCAGCTTAGCCGACCTACCGAGCCCATGGAGGGGATATTCACCCCTCCACTTT
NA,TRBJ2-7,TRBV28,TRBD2,CASSGGLAGYEQYF,TGTGCCAGCAGTGGGGGACTAGCTGGGTACGAGCAGTACTTC
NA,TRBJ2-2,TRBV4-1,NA,CASSHGLASTNTGELFF,TGCGCCAGCAGCCACGGGCTAGCGAGCACGAACACCGGGGAGCTGTTTTTT
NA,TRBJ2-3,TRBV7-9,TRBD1,CASSATGFSTDTQYF,TGTGCCAGCAGCGCGACAGGGTTTAGCACAGATACGCAGTATTTT
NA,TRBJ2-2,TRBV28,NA,CASSLPGLGGGTGELFF,TGTGCCAGCAGTTTGCCCGGGCTCGGGGGAGGAACCGGGGAGCTGTTTTTT
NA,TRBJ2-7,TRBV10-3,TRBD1,CAISAPGQGPYEQYF,TGTGCCATCAGTGCCCCGGGACAGGGTCCCTACGAGCAGTACTTC
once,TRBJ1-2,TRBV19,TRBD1,CASSIGQGYGYTF,TGTGCCAGTAGTATTGGACAGGGCTATGGCTACACCTTC
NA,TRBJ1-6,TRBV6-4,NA,CASSVNSYNSPLHF,TGTGCCAGCAGTGTAAACTCCTATAATTCACCCCTCCACTTT
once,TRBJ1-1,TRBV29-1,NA,CSVEGAGFGDVFF,TGCAGCGTTGAGGGAGCGGGGTTCGGTGATGTTTTCTTT
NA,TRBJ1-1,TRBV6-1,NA,CASSRENTEAFF,TGTGCCAGCAGTCGGGAGAACACTGAAGCTTTCTTT
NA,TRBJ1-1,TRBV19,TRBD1,CASSMTGTEAFF,TGTGCCAGTAGTATGACAGGGACTGAAGCTTTCTTT
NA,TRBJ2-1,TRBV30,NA,CAWRRVNSYNEQFF,TGTGCCTGGAGGAGGGTAAACTCCTACAATGAGCAGTTCTTC
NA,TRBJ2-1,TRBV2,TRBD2,CASTETSGVHEQFF,TGTGCCAGCACCGAGACTAGCGGGGTACATGAGCAGTTCTTC
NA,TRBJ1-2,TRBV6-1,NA,CASSVTYYAYGYTF,TGTGCCAGCAGTGTCACCTATTATGCCTATGGCTACACCTTC
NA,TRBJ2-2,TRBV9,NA,CASSVEIAANTGELFF,TGTGCCAGCAGCGTAGAGATAGCCGCGAACACCGGGGAGCTGTTTTTT
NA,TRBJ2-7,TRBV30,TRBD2,CAWSAGGTTYEQYF,TGTGCCTGGAGTGCTGGCGGGACTACCTACGAGCAGTACTTC
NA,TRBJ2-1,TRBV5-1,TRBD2,CASTPPGLASDEQFF,TGCGCCAGCACTCCTCCGGGACTAGCGTCTGATGAGCAGTTCTTC
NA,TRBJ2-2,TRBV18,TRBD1,CASSPRQGRSGELFF,TGTGCCAGCTCACCGCGACAGGGGAGATCCGGGGAGCTGTTTTTT
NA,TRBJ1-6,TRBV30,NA,CACHAANSPLHF,TGTGCCTGTCATGCAGCGAATTCACCCCTCCACTTT
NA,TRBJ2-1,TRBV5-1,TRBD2,CASSFLGSGAYNEQFF,TGCGCCAGCAGCTTTCTAGGGAGCGGGGCCTACAATGAGCAGTTCTTC
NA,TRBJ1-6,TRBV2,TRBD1,CASLSDRDSPLHF,TGTGCCAGTCTCTCGGACAGGGACTCACCCCTCCACTTT
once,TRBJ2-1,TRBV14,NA,CASSPDSRPYNEQFF,TGTGCCAGCAGCCCGGACAGTCGGCCCTACAATGAGCAGTTCTTC
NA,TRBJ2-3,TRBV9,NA,CASSVAPGRGPPVSTDTQYF,TGTGCCAGCAGCGTGGCTCCGGGCAGGGGCCCACCCGTTAGCACAGATACGCAGTATTTT
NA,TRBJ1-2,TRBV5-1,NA,CASSSGDGYGYTF,TGCGCCAGCAGTTCCGGAGACGGCTATGGCTACACCTTC
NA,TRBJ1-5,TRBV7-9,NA,CASSLGGRDTQHF,TGTGCCAGCAGCTTAGGGGGGCGCGATACCCAGCATTTT
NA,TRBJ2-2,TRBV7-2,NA,CASSLLWNTGELFF,TGTGCCAGCAGCCTCCTTTGGAACACCGGGGAGCTGTTTTTT
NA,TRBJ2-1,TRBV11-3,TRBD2,CASSLRAGDNEQFF,TGTGCCAGCAGCTTGCGAGCGGGGGACAATGAGCAGTTCTTC
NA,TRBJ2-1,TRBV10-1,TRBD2,CARTQPGLASCEQFF,TGCGCCAGGACACAGCCGGGACTAGCATCTTGCGAGCAGTTCTTC
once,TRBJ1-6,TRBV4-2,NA,CASSQEEGSSSYNSPLHF,TGTGCCAGCAGCCAAGAAGAGGGCAGTAGCTCCTATAATTCACCCCTCCACTTT
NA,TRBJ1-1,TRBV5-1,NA,CASRAGPTEAFF,TGCGCCAGCAGAGCGGGACCCACTGAAGCTTTCTTT
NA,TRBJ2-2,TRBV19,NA,CASRGQGTNTGELFF,TGTGCCAGTAGGGGCCAGGGCACTAACACCGGGGAGCTGTTTTTT
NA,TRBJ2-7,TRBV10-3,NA,CAISESGGQPLEGQYF,TGTGCCATCAGTGAGTCCGGGGGACAGCCTCTGGAGGGGCAGTACTTC
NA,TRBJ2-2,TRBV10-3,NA,CAISLISGQFTGELFF,TGTGCCATCAGTCTCATAAGCGGACAGTTCACCGGGGAGCTGTTTTTT
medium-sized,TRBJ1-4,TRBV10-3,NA,CARRAPFNEKLFF,TGTGCCAGGAGGGCACCATTTAATGAAAAACTGTTTTTT
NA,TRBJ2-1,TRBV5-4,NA,CASSLGLGAEKEQFF,TGTGCCAGCAGCTTGGGGTTGGGGGCTGAAAAAGAGCAGTTCTTC
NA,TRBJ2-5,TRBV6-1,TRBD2,CASTPLAGGSETQYF,TGTGCCAGCACCCCTCTAGCGGGGGGGAGCGAGACCCAGTACTTC
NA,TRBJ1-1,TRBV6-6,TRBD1,CVVGTGVYTEAFF,TGTGTGGTCGGGACAGGGGTCTACACTGAAGCTTTCTTT
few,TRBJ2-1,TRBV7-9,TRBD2,CASSPPGSGGSNEQFF,TGTGCCAGCAGCCCACCGGGGTCGGGGGGGAGCAATGAGCAGTTCTTC
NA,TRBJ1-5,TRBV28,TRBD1,CASTPSGQGDQPQHF,TGTGCCAGCACCCCTTCGGGACAGGGCGACCAGCCCCAGCATTTT
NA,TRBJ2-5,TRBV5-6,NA,CASSFRGIGYQETQYF,TGTGCCAGCAGCTTTAGGGGGATCGGCTACCAAGAGACCCAGTACTTC
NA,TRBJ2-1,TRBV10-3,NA,CAISESRSQGNEQFF,TGTGCCATCAGTGAGTCGAGGAGCCAGGGGAATGAGCAGTTCTTC
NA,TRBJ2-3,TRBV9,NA,CASSVVGGRRTDTQYF,TGTGCCAGCAGCGTAGTGGGAGGCAGGCGCACAGATACGCAGTATTTT